The present entry profiles one T cell receptor (beta chain) with its context. This sample was included in a study of blood T cell repertoires in COVID-19. In the study overall: Samples of COVID-19 (acute and convalescent) were obtained from the United States, Italy and Spain. The cDNA or gDNA used as material had been derived from T cells, B-cell-depleted T cells, or PBMCs.

CDR1 and CDR2 (germline): GTSNPN, SVGIG (reference sequence). V lost 0 bases and J lost 12, with 14 bases in between. The CDR3 has 12 amino acids. In the original processing: How many nucleated cells were present was estimated from reference gene primer amplification. Measured with immunoSEQ multiplex PCR; TCRdb has only the in-frame clones, and not every one. That table supplies the V and J calls and clone size; D and trimming were determined from the DNA. The sample records roughly 260,000 clones, around nine tenths being singletons. The sequence was collected from a man aged 40-49 years who had recovered from COVID-19. The chain carries TRBV30 and TRBJ1-2, with a tentative D call TRBD1 (6 bases). The sample comprised peripheral blood. The CDR3 bases are TGTGCCTGGAGTGTAAATCGGGGGGGCGACACCTTC. Protein sequence: CAWSVNRGGDTF.